One T cell receptor beta chain is described in this entry. CDR1 and CDR2 (germline): SGHRS, YFSETQ. There are 19 residues in the CDR3. Trimming took 0 bases from V and 1 from J; bases not matched to a gene: 11. This record belongs to a study of blood T cell repertoires in COVID-19. Study summary: T cells, B-cell-depleted T cells, or PBMCs supplied cDNA or gDNA.

Only in-frame clones appear in the TCRdb table, and some are missing; sequencing was by immunoSEQ multiplex PCR. This sample has roughly 240,000 clones, with roughly 85% found just once. Sequenced sample: peripheral blood. The TCR sequence derives from a man aged 50 to 59 with COVID-19, enrolled during active disease. The chain has TRBV5-1 and TRBJ2-3; 10 positions match TRBD2. CDR3 sequence (DNA): TGCGCCAGCAGCTTGGTGTCTAGCGGGGGTGCCTACGGCACAGATACGCAGTATTTT. Protein sequence: CASSLVSSGGAYGTDTQYF.